A single sample gave rise to the 24 T cell receptor beta chains below, sequenced in a study of blood T cell repertoires in COVID-19. Libraries were prepared by immunoSEQ multiplex PCR; TCRdb keeps only in-frame clonotypes and omits some of them. The table has approximately 230,000 clones, under 90% seen once; the top ten hold more than 1.5%. Material: PBMCs or T cells enriched from blood (not recorded which). The receptor source for this set is a man aged 40-50 years who had recovered from COVID-19.

This clone turned up a few times. This sequence joins TRBV29-1 and TRBJ1-1; 8 positions match TRBD1. Germline V lookup: CDR1 SQVTM, CDR2 ANQGSEA. Unmatched junction bases numbered 7, after V lost 6 bases and J lost 10 bases. This CDR3 spans 11 amino acids. The CDR3 nucleotides are TGCAGCGTGGGACAGGACACGGGAGCTTTCTTT. Protein: CSVGQDTGAFF.

The chain links TRBV5-4 to TRBJ2-1, with TRBD2 identical over 10 bases. The CDR3 length is 16 residues. After removal of 0 bases from V and 7 bases from J, the junction contained 7 bases not matched to a gene. Germline-derived CDR1 and CDR2 are SGHNT and YYREEE (reference sequence). CDR3 sequence reads: CASSLEPAGGQNEQFF. Written as DNA, the CDR3 is TGTGCCAGCAGCTTGGAGCCAGCGGGGGGGCAAAATGAGCAGTTCTTC.

The gene calls are TRBV9 and TRBJ1-5, with a tentative D call TRBD1 (5 bases). Germline loops: CDR1 SGDLS, CDR2 YYNGEE. This CDR3 spans 15 amino acids. V dropped 4 bases and J dropped 4 bases, with 15 bases sitting between them. The CDR3 protein is CASSPTGGSNQPQHF. CDR3 DNA sequence: TGTGCCAGCAGCCCGACGGGGGGAAGTAATCAGCCCCAGCATTTT.

The chain joins TRBV19 to TRBJ1-4; D gene unclear. Germline CDR1 and CDR2: LNHDA and SQIVND (reference sequence). The length of the CDR3 is 14 residues. The V end lost 3 bases, the J end lost 0 bases, and 5 bases lay between the germline ends. The CDR3 sequence: CASSMYATNEKLFF. The CDR3 coding sequence is TGTGCCAGTAGTATGTATGCAACTAATGAAAAACTGTTTTTT. Together with reference TRBV19 and TRBJ1-4, the CDR3 gives the full variable domain: DGGITQSPKYLFRKEGQNVTLSCEQNLNHDAMYWYRQDPGQGLRLIYYSQIVNDFQKGDIAEGYSVSREKKESFPLTVTSAQKNPTAFYLCASSMYATNEKLFFGSGTQLSVL.

The chain carries TRBV3-1 (or the pseudogene TRBV3-2) and TRBJ2-3; 7 bases agree with TRBD2. CDR1 and CDR2 from the germline V gene are LGHDT and YNNKEL (reference sequence). This CDR3 comprises 14 residues. Trimming took 8 bases from V and 0 from J; bases not matched to a gene: 5. DNA of the CDR3: TGTGCCAGCGGGGGGGGTACTAGCACAGATACGCAGTATTTT. This sequence encodes CASGGGTSTDTQYF.

The chain couples TRBV6-6 to TRBJ1-5, with TRBD1 matching 8 bases. Trimming cost V 2 bases and J 6 bases; bases outside gene matches: 6. The CDR3 contains 15 residues. CDR1 is MNHNY and CDR2 is SVGAGI in the germline V gene (reference sequence). CDR3 coding DNA: TGTGCCAGCAGTTACCCAGGGGGCGAGGGTCAGCCCCAGCATTTT. Amino acid sequence: CASSYPGGEGQPQHF.

This chain links TRBV19 with TRBJ2-3, with 9 bases that match TRBD2. CDR1 is LNHDA, CDR2 SQIVND, per germline (reference sequence). This CDR3 spans 17 amino acids. Germline trimming cut 6 bases from V and 5 bases from J; bases unmatched to any gene: 15. CDR3 sequence reads: CASSLPHGGGALDTQYF. The CDR3 bases are TGTGCCAGTAGCCTTCCTCATGGCGGGGGGGCTTTAGATACGCAGTATTTT.

The sample holds one count of this clone. The gene calls are TRBV6-2 or TRBV6-3 and TRBJ2-7, with TRBD1 matching over 9 bases. This CDR3 comprises 15 residues. V was clipped by 5 bases and J by 6 bases; unmatched bases: 11. Germline CDR1 MNHEY, CDR2 SVGEGT. The chain's CDR3 is CASSDPGQGPLEQYF. The CDR3, as DNA: TGTGCCAGCAGTGACCCGGGACAGGGCCCCCTCGAGCAGTACTTC.

The rearrangement joins TRBV4-2 to TRBJ2-1, with 11 bases matching TRBD2. After removal of 4 bases from V and 4 bases from J, the junction contained 3 bases not matched to a gene. This CDR3 has 15 amino acids. Germline CDR1 and CDR2: LGHNA and YNFKEQ. CDR3 residues: CASSRSGRGYNEQFF. The CDR3 DNA reads TGTGCCAGCAGCCGTAGCGGGAGGGGGTACAATGAGCAGTTCTTC.

The V and J genes are TRBV7-9 and TRBJ2-2; 8 bases are a match to TRBD2. Trimming at V came to 4 bases and at J to 5 bases, leaving 12 bases not matched to a gene. The CDR3 runs 17 residues. Germline CDR1 and CDR2: SEHNR and FQNEAQ (reference sequence). CDR3 DNA sequence: TGTGCCAGCAGCTCAGGACTAGCCCGAGCGGTTACCGGGGAGCTGTTTTTT. Protein: CASSSGLARAVTGELFF.

The chain is built from TRBV5-1 and TRBJ2-1; TRBD1 matches at 7 bases. Germline CDR1 SGHRS, CDR2 YFSETQ. Unmatched junction bases numbered 8, after V lost 4 bases and J lost 7 bases. The CDR3 runs to 14 residues. CDR3 in DNA: TGCGCCAGCAGCCCAGGGACAGAGGGTAATGAGCAGTTCTTC. It encodes CASSPGTEGNEQFF.

This chain joins TRBV2 and TRBJ2-7; D unresolved. The CDR3 spans 11 residues. Per germline, CDR1 SNHLY and CDR2 FYNNEI. V lost 8 bases and J lost 3, with 8 bases in between. As DNA, the CDR3 is TGTGCCAGCCAGCGAGACTACGAGCAGTACTTC. This translates into CASQRDYEQYF.

This chain connects TRBV18 to TRBJ2-1; TRBD1 is a possible D gene (6 bases). Germline loops: CDR1 KGHSH, CDR2 LQKENI. V lost 1 base, J lost 5 bases, and 18 bases lay in between. The CDR3 runs to 17 residues. The CDR3 here is CASSPQRLQGVHNEQFF. The DNA for the CDR3 is TGTGCCAGCTCACCACAGAGATTACAGGGAGTCCACAATGAGCAGTTCTTC.

The V gene is TRBV10-3, the J gene TRBJ2-7, with 10 nucleotides matching TRBD2. After removal of 6 bases from V and 2 bases from J, the junction contained 4 bases not matched to a gene. The CDR3 runs 14 residues. Per germline, CDR1 ENHRY and CDR2 SYGVKD. The DNA of the CDR3 is TGTGCCATCAGCTTAGCGGGGGGTACCTACGAGCAGTACTTC. Protein: CAISLAGGTYEQYF.

This chain links TRBV18 with TRBJ2-1; the match to TRBD2 covers 11 bases. Germline CDR1 reads KGHSH; CDR2 reads LQKENI. This CDR3 contains 16 residues. The junction had 3 bases not matched to a gene; V was cut back by 2 bases and J by 3 bases. The CDR3 DNA is TGTGCCAGCTCACCAACTAGCGGGGGTCACTACAATGAGCAGTTCTTC. This sequence encodes CASSPTSGGHYNEQFF.

The chain employs TRBV16 and TRBJ2-7, with TRBD2 as a possible D gene (5 bases). The V end was cut by 1 base, the J end by 5 bases, with 15 bases between. CDR1 and CDR2 (germline): KGHSY, FQNENV. CDR3 length: 15 amino acids. The DNA of the CDR3 is TGTGCCAGCAGCCAATTACGGGGTGTGGGCAACGAGCAGTACTTC. Amino acids: CASSQLRGVGNEQYF.

V is TRBV29-1 and J is TRBJ1-2; 9 nucleotides line up with TRBD1. The CDR3 sequence is 16 residues long. From germline, CDR1 is SQVTM and CDR2 ANQGSEA. V lost 3 bases and J lost 2; bases outside the gene matches: 10. The CDR3 DNA sequence: TGCAGCGTTGAGGGAACTCGGGACAGGGTGAACTATGGCTACACCTTC. This gives the protein CSVEGTRDRVNYGYTF.

This chain uses TRBV11-2 with TRBJ2-2; 8 bases map to TRBD1. The CDR3 is 14 residues long. In germline, CDR1 is SGHAT, CDR2 FQNNGV. The ends lost 5 bases at V and 2 bases at J; junction bases unmatched: 1. The DNA for the CDR3 is TGTGCCAGCAGCGACAGGGGAAACACCGGGGAGCTGTTTTTT. The encoded protein is CASSDRGNTGELFF.

On this clone: At one boundary the junction diverges from the germline segment, which might be a read error. The chain recombines TRBV7-3 with TRBJ2-1; 7 bases line up with TRBD2. This CDR3 is 13 amino acids long. In germline, CDR1 is SGHTA, CDR2 FQGTGA. As DNA, the CDR3 is TGTGCCAGCCGCTTTACGGGGGGAGGTGAGCAGTTCTTC. This encodes CASRFTGGGEQFF.

Only one count was recorded for this clone. The chain is built from TRBV15 and TRBJ2-1, with a tentative D call TRBD2 (5 bases). The CDR3 contains 14 residues. Germline values: CDR1 LNHNV, CDR2 YYDKDF (reference sequence). V was pared by 0 bases and J by 12 bases, with 15 bases between. CDR3 bases: TGTGCCACCAGCAGAGAGAATTTCGGGATTTCGCAGTTCTTC. This codes for CATSRENFGISQFF. Using reference TRBV15 and TRBJ2-1 for the parts outside the CDR3, the full variable domain is DAMVIQNPRYQVTQFGKPVTLSCSQTLNHNVMYWYQQKSSQAPKLLFHYYDKDFNNEADTPDNFQSRRPNTSFCFLDIRSPGLGDTAMYLCATSRENFGISQFFGPGTRLTVL.

The chain has TRBV5-4 and TRBJ2-5, with 7 bases that match TRBD2. V gave up 4 bases and J gave up 2 bases; unmatched junction bases: 8. Germline V gene sequence: CDR1 SGHNT, CDR2 YYREEE (reference sequence). This CDR3 comprises 15 residues. The CDR3 DNA is TGTGCCAGCAGCCCTCGCGCTAGCGGACAAGAGACCCAGTACTTC. This codes for CASSPRASGQETQYF.

This clone has at least ten counts. The chain joins TRBV6-4 to TRBJ2-1; tentatively, D is TRBD2 (5 bases). V shed 1 base and J shed 0 bases, with 10 bases lying between them. The CDR3 spans 16 residues. Germline V gene data show CDR1 as MRHNA and CDR2 as SNTAGT. As DNA, the CDR3 is TGTGCCAGCAGTGACTTCCTCAGCGGCTCCTACAATGAGCAGTTCTTC. The encoded protein is CASSDFLSGSYNEQFF.

This chain uses TRBV7-2 with TRBJ2-5; D perhaps matches TRBD2 (5 bases). Germline V gene lookup returns CDR1 SGHTA and CDR2 FQGNSA. V lost 0 bases and J 2 bases, leaving 7 bases between the germline ends. The CDR3 runs to 14 residues. Here the CDR3 reads CASSLARGQETQYF. The CDR3 region has the DNA TGTGCCAGCAGCTTAGCAAGAGGGCAAGAGACCCAGTACTTC.

V usage is TRBV5-6 and J usage is TRBJ2-7; TRBD1 matches at 11 bases. Losses at the gene ends were 2 bases for V and 5 bases for J; bases not matched to a gene: 6. The CDR3 runs to 15 residues. The germline gives CDR1 SGHDT, CDR2 YYEEEE. CDR3 in amino acids: CASSFARTGGNEQYF. The CDR3 DNA sequence: TGTGCCAGCAGCTTTGCTAGGACAGGGGGCAACGAGCAGTACTTC.